This entry features one TCR beta chain sequence. Its matching antigen is unknown. V lost 1 base, J lost 3 bases, and 3 bases stayed unmatched. Germline V gene sequence: CDR1 SGHRS, CDR2 YFSETQ. This CDR3 contains 15 residues. Both 60 Vbeta primers and 13 Jbeta primers went into the PCR. The method was immunoSEQ multiplex PCR; TCRdb's version includes in-frame clones alone and lacks a portion of them. The table shows over 100,000 clones, with roughly 66% occurring only once. The data were obtained in a study of cytomegalovirus exposure and HLA in healthy donors. Whole-study findings and limits: What a later analysis reportedly showed was that an Asian-associated ancestry cluster had fewer N-insertions than the roughly 670-donor mean.

The J gene is TRBJ2-1, the V gene TRBV5-1; TRBD1 aligns across 8 bases. This TCR was sampled from a young man in good health and CMV-seronegative. Sequenced sample: PBMCs. CDR3 loop: CASSLQGTGYNEQFF. CDR3 in DNA: TGCGCCAGCAGCTTGCAGGGGACAGGCTACAATGAGCAGTTCTTC.